This T cell receptor (beta chain) was sequenced for a study of blood T cells in healthy people across ages. The germline V gene has CDR1 MNHNS and CDR2 SASEGT. J gave up 6 bases and V 5 bases, and 19 bases lay outside the gene matches. This CDR3 comprises 17 residues. Findings of the study overall: Unknown CMV status may confound age-related changes in expanded clones.

Using a J-beta primer mix together with a sample-barcoded 5' primer, a second PCR was run for about 6 to 12 cycles. From each sample, at least 2.5 million paired-end reads containing CDR3 were obtained. TCRdb re-called the 5' RACE reads through MiXCR, storing one row per CDR3 protein. This table holds 730,000 or so distinct CDR3 sequences, less than 45% found once. This clonotype was counted between two and nine times. Antigen specificity is unknown. Input material: blood. The genes are TRBV6-1 and TRBJ2-7; 7 bases fit TRBD1. This TCR was recovered from a man at least 80 years old in good health. This CDR3 is CASSRLNQGVRFFEQYF. DNA for the CDR3: TGTGCCAGCAGTCGCCTGAACCAGGGGGTTCGGTTTTTCGAGCAGTACTTC.